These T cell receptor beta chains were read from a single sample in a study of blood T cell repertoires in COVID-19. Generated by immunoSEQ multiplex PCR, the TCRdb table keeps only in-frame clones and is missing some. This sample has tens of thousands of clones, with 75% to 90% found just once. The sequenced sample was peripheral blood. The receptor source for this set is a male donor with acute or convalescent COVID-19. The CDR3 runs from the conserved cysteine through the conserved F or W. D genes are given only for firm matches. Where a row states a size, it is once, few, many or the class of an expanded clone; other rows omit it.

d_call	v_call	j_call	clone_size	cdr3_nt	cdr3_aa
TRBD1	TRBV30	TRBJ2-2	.	TGTGCCTGGGCCACACAGGGGTCCGGGGAGCTGTTTTTT	CAWATQGSGELFF
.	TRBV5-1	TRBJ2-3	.	TGCGCCAGCAGCTTGGCCGTCGGGGTTAAGGGGACTAGCACAGATACGCAGTATTTT	CASSLAVGVKGTSTDTQYF
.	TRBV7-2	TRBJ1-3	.	TGTGCCAGCAGCTTAGTCGCGGGGGCAGACACCATATATTTT	CASSLVAGADTIYF
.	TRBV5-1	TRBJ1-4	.	TGCGCCAGCAGCCTAGGGAGGAGTAATGAAAAACTGTTTTTT	CASSLGRSNEKLFF
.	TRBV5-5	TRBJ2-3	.	TGTGCCAGCAGCTCCTCCGCGGTCTCTCCTACAGATACGCAGTATTTT	CASSSSAVSPTDTQYF
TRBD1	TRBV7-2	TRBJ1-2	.	TGTGCCAGCAGCACTCCGGGACAGGTCTATGGCTACACCTTC	CASSTPGQVYGYTF
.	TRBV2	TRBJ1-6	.	TGTGCCAGCAGTGAAGGAACAGTTAATTCACCCCTCCACTTT	CASSEGTVNSPLHF
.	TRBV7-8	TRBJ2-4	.	TGTGCCAGCAGCACCCAGGGGCGGGGGAACATTCAGTACTTC	CASSTQGRGNIQYF
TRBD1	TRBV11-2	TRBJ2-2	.	TGTGCCAGCACCCTGGACAGGGCAGACACCGGGGAGCTGTTTTTT	CASTLDRADTGELFF
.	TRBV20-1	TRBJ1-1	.	TGCAGTGCTAGTGGGTCAGTGAACACTGAAGCTTTCTTT	CSASGSVNTEAFF
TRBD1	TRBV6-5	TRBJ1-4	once	TGTGCCAGCAGTTACTTGGGACAGCCTAATGAAAAACTGTTTTTT	CASSYLGQPNEKLFF
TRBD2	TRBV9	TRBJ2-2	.	TGTGCCAGCAGCGCTCCCAGGACTAGCGGGCCCGCGGGCACCGGGGAGCTGTTTTTT	CASSAPRTSGPAGTGELFF
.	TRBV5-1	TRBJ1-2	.	TGCGCCAGCAGCCAGGATTTTAACTATGGCTACACCTTC	CASSQDFNYGYTF
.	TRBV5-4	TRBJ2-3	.	TGTGCCAGCAGCTTGGATCAGGGTACGGCAGATACGCAGTATTTT	CASSLDQGTADTQYF
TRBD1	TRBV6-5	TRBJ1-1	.	TGTGCCAGCAGGGCGGGACAGGGCAGTGAAGCTTTCTTT	CASRAGQGSEAFF
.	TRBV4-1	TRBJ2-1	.	TGCGCCAGCAGCCCAGGGCAACTTGACAATGAGCAGTTCTTC	CASSPGQLDNEQFF
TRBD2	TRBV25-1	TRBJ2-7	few	TGTGCCAGCAGTGTCCGGGGAGGGTCCCACGAGCAGTACTTC	CASSVRGGSHEQYF
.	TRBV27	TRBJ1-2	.	TGTGCCAGCAGTTTTGGCGGATCGGGCTATGGCTACACCTTC	CASSFGGSGYGYTF
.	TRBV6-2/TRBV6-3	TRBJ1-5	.	TGTGCCAGCAGTTTTGGCAGTAGCAATCAGCCCCAGCATTTT	CASSFGSSNQPQHF
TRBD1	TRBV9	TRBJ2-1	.	TGTGCCAGCAGTCCGGGACAGGCATACAATGAGCAGTTCTTC	CASSPGQAYNEQFF
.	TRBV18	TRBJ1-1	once	TGTGCCAGCTCACCACATCCGTTAATGCGGGCTGAAGCTTTCTTT	CASSPHPLMRAEAFF
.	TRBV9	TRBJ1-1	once	TGTGCCAGCAGCCCCCGGGGGGCCGTGAACACTGAAGCTTTCTTT	CASSPRGAVNTEAFF
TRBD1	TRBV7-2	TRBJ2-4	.	TGTGCCAGCAGCTTAGGACAGGGGAGGGCCAAAAACATTCAGTACTTC	CASSLGQGRAKNIQYF
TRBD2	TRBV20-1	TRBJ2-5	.	TGCAGTGCTGGGGAGGGGAAGACCCAGTACTTC	CSAGEGKTQYF
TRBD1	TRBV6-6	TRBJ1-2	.	TGTGCCACCTTCCATGGACAGGGGGATCGTGGCTACACCTTC	CATFHGQGDRGYTF
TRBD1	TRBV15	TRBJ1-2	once	TGTGCCACCAGCAGAGAGACAGGGAGGACCGGCAGCTACACCTTC	CATSRETGRTGSYTF
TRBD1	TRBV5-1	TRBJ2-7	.	TGCGCCAGCAGCTTGGGGGGGGGACAGGGGTCCGGCGAGCAGTACTTC	CASSLGGGQGSGEQYF
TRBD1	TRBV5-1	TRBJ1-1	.	TGCGCCAGCAGCTTGGAGGGACAGCATGAAGCTTTCTTT	CASSLEGQHEAFF
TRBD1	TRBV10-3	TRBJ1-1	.	TGTGCCATCAGGAATACAGGGGGCGGGAACACTGAAGCTTTCTTT	CAIRNTGGGNTEAFF
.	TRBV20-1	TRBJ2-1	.	TGCAGTGCTAGTGAGCAGGTTCTTAGGAATGAGCAGTTCTTC	CSASEQVLRNEQFF
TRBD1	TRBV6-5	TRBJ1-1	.	TGTGCCAGCAGATCGACAGGGGGGAAAACTGAAGCTTTCTTT	CASRSTGGKTEAFF
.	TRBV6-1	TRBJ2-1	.	TGTGCCAGCAGTGAAGGGGGGGTGAGCTCCTACAATGAGCAGTTCTTC	CASSEGGVSSYNEQFF
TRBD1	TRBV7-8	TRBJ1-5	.	TGTGCCAGCAGCTCATCAGGGGGCCGGGATCAGCCCCAGCATTTT	CASSSSGGRDQPQHF
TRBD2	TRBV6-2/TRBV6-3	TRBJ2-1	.	TGTGCCAGCAGTCACAGGGGACTAGCGGGGGGAAAACCCTACAATGAGCAGTTCTTC	CASSHRGLAGGKPYNEQFF
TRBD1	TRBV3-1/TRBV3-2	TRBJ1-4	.	TGTGCCAGCAGCCAGACAGGGGGCGCGCAGGATAGGGAAAAACTGTTTTTT	CASSQTGGAQDREKLFF
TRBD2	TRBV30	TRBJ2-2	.	TGTGCCTGGAGTGTACCCCCTGAGTATAGCGGGGGGTACCTCGGCACCGGGGAGCTGTTTTTT	CAWSVPPEYSGGYLGTGELFF
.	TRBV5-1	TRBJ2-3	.	TGCGCCAGCAATTTAGGACACCCTACAGATACGCAGTATTTT	CASNLGHPTDTQYF
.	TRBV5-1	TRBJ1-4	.	TGCGCCAGCAGCTTAGGCGCGTCCGGTGCGGGAGAAAAACTGTTTTTT	CASSLGASGAGEKLFF
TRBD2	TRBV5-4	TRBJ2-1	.	TGTGCCAGCAGCCCGGGACTAGCGGGGGGGAGCTCCTACAATGAGCAGTTCTTC	CASSPGLAGGSSYNEQFF
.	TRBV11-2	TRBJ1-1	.	TGTGCCAGCAGCTTAGTTCCAGGGGCTGCTGAAGCTTTCTTT	CASSLVPGAAEAFF
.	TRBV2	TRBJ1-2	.	TGTGCCAGCAGTGAATACCGGTCCACAGCTAACTATGGCTACACCTTC	CASSEYRSTANYGYTF
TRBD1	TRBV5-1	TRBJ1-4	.	TGCGCCAGCAGCTTACTGGGACAGGGTACAGAAAAACTGTTTTTT	CASSLLGQGTEKLFF
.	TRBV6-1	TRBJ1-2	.	TGTGCCAGCACTGGCGGCGGGGGACGTATCTATGGCTACACCTTC	CASTGGGGRIYGYTF
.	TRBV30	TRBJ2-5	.	TGTGCCTGGAGTCCCCCGAGTATCCAAGAGACCCAGTACTTC	CAWSPPSIQETQYF
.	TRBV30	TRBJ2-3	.	TGTGCCTGGCGGCAGGGTGCAGATACGCAGTATTTT	CAWRQGADTQYF
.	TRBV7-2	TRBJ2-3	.	TGTGCCAGCAGGGTTCGGGGGAGCACAGATACGCAGTATTTT	CASRVRGSTDTQYF
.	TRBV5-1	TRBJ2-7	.	TGCGCCAGCAGCGCCCGGCAGGGCTTCTACGAGCAGTACTTC	CASSARQGFYEQYF
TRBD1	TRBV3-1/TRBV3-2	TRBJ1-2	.	TGTGCCAGCAGCAGCACAGGGGGCGCTGGCTACACCTTC	CASSSTGGAGYTF
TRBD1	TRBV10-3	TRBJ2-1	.	TGTGCCACCCATAAGGACAGGGGGGAAAATGAGCAGTTCTTC	CATHKDRGENEQFF
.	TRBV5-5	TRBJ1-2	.	TGTGCCAGCAGCCGACAGCCGTCTAACTATGGCTACACCTTC	CASSRQPSNYGYTF
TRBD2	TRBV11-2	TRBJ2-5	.	TGTGCCAGCAGCTTAGATCTTAGAGTAGCGGGGGAAGAGACCCAGTACTTC	CASSLDLRVAGEETQYF
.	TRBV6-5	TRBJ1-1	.	TGTGCCAGCACTGCTCCGGTTAACACTGAAGCTTTCTTT	CASTAPVNTEAFF
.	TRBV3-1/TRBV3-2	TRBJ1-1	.	TGTGCCAGCAGCCAGTTTACGGCTGAAGCTTTCTTT	CASSQFTAEAFF
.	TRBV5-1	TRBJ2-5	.	TGCGCCAGCAGCCCGGGTGCGGGGGCGGAAGAGACCCAGTACTTC	CASSPGAGAEETQYF
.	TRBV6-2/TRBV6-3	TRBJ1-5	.	TGTGCCAGCAGCATGGACGGAGGGGGCAATCAGCCCCAGCATTTT	CASSMDGGGNQPQHF